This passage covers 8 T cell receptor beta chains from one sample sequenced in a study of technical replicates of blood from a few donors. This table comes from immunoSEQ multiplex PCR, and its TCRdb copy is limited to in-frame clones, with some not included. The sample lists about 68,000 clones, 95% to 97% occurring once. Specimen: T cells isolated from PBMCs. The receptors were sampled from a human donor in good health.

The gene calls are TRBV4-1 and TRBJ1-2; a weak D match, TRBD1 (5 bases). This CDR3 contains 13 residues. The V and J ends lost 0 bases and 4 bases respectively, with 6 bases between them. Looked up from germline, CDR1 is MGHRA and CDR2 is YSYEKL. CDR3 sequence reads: CASSQDGGYGYTF. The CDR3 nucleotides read TGCGCCAGCAGCCAAGACGGGGGCTATGGCTACACCTTC.

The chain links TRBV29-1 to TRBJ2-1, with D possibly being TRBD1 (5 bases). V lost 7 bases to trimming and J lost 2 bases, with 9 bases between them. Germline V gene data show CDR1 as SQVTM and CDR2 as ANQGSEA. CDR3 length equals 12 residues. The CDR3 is CSGGQTYNEQFF. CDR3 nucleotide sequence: TGCAGCGGGGGCCAGACCTACAATGAGCAGTTCTTC.

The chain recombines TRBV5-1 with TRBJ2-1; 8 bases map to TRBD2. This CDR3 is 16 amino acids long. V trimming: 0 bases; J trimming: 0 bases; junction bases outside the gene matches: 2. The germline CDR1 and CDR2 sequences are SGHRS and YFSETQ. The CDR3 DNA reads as TGCGCCAGCAGCTTGGCCGGGACTAGCTCCTACAATGAGCAGTTCTTC. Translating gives CASSLAGTSSYNEQFF.

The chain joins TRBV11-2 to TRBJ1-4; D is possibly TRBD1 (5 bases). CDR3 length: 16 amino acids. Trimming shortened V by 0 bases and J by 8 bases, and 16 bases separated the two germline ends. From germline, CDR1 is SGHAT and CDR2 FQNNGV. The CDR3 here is CASSLDVRGTWEKLFF. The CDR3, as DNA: TGTGCCAGCAGCTTAGATGTAAGAGGGACTTGGGAAAAACTGTTTTTT.

CDR3 sequence (DNA): TGTGCCAGCAGCTTAGGGACTAATCAGCCCCAGCATTTT. Amino acids: CASSLGTNQPQHF. This rearrangement joins TRBV5-4 to TRBJ1-5, with a possible D match to TRBD1 (5 bases). V dropped 2 bases and J dropped 4 bases, with 7 bases sitting between them. In germline, CDR1 is SGHNT, CDR2 YYREEE (reference sequence). This CDR3 has 13 residues.

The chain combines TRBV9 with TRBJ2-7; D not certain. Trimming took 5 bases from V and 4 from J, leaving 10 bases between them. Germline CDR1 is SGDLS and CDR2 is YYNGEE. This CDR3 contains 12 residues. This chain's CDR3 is CASSLLRYEQYF. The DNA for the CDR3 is TGTGCCAGCAGTCTTCTCCGTTACGAGCAGTACTTC.

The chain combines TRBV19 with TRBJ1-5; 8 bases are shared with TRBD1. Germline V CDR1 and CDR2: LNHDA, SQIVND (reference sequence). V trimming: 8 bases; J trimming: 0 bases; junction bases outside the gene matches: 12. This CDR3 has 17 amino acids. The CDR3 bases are TGTGCCAGTTCCCAGGACAGGGAAGGCTATAGCAATCAGCCCCAGCATTTT. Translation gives CASSQDREGYSNQPQHF.

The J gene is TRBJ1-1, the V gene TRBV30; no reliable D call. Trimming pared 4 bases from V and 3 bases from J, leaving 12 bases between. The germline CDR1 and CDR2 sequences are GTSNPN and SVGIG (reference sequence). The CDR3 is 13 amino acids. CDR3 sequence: CAWNDKSYTEAFF. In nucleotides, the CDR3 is TGTGCCTGGAATGACAAATCCTACACTGAAGCTTTCTTT.